This T cell receptor beta chain comes out of a study of blood T cell repertoires in COVID-19. Study information: Sites across the United States, Italy and Spain contributed samples from acute and convalescent COVID-19. T cells, B-cell-depleted T cells, or PBMCs provided the cDNA or gDNA that served as material.

The method was immunoSEQ multiplex PCR; TCRdb's version includes in-frame clones alone and lacks a portion of them. The sample has hundreds of thousands of clones; roughly 88% are singletons. V lost 4 bases to trimming and J lost 4 bases; unmatched junction nucleotides: 5. From germline, CDR1 is WNHNN and CDR2 SYGVQD (reference sequence). The CDR3 loop spans 15 amino acids. This TCR was sampled from a woman in her twenties or thirties with acute or convalescent COVID-19. Sequencing used peripheral blood. The J gene is TRBJ2-1, the V gene TRBV10-1, with 9 bases fitting TRBD2. CDR3 protein: CASSARTSEYNEQFF. CDR3 nucleotide sequence: TGCGCCAGCAGTGCCCGGACTAGCGAATACAATGAGCAGTTCTTC.